This TCR beta chain is from a study of shared clonotypes between healthy human individuals (dated by TCRdb to the early 2020s). Study-level background: A couple of women and three men aged 18 to 49 years were included in the cohort. Per donor, leukapheresis produced somewhere between about 0.8 and 9.5 billion PBMCs. Blood TCR repertoires of several healthy adults were deeply sequenced to estimate repertoire size and the extent of clonotype sharing between individuals. For each donor, three plates each were used for CD4 naive and CD4 memory, two plates were used for CD8 naive, and one plate was used for CD8 memory. Different laboratories and diverse techniques were used to prepare libraries and sequence TCR repertoires, to increase sequencing depth and limit assay-specific biases. Broader findings and caveats from the paper: Even with the large sequencing depth, rarefaction of the sorted-subset datasets indicated that sequencing was incomplete. Pairwise subsampling led to the expectation that sequencing depth would affect the degree of clonotype sharing among donors. Naive subsets generally had larger estimated clonotype richness than memory subsets. Across a handful of donors, roughly 5% of naive CD4, approximately 3.5% of naive CD8, approximately 2.5% of memory CD4, and approximately 0.4% of memory CD8 clonotypes were shared. Higher generation probabilities were observed for clonotypes shared by all four sorted-subset donors than for non-shared clonotypes. Only blood was sampled, and tissue TCR repertoires likely differ from those in blood. The genetic and exposure-history diversity represented was limited by the small number of donors.

With regard to this clone: What antigen it recognizes has not been identified. No quality values exist for individual bases; no much larger clone is one base distant.

The germline V gene (reference sequence) specifies SEHNR as CDR1 and FQNEAQ as CDR2. Between the V and J ends, shortened by 3 bases and 4 bases respectively, the junction contains 15 bases. The CDR3 starts with the cysteine, ends with the phenylalanine, and has 15 residues. Just CDR3 DNA is preserved here, 45 bases in frame from base 1. TCR CDR3 regions were amplified from genomic DNA by multiplex PCR using the deep immunoSEQ assay. Extracted genomic DNA from each cell subset was spread evenly across all wells of several immunoSEQ 96-well plates, with each plate serving as a replicate. For sorted subsets, roughly 190 ng of genomic DNA, equivalent to 25,000 to 35,000 T cell genomes, went into each replicate PCR. The purified libraries were quantified using a Qubit 3.0 fluorometer, sized with a Bioanalyzer 2100, and then quantified again using the KAPA Library Quantification kit. Every immunoSEQ 96-well plate was sequenced on a separate single-read 150-cycle Illumina NextSeq 550 flow cell. Under the source paper's analysis protocol: Because the immunoSEQ output included only junctional sequences and no quality scores, the filtering could not be the same as the filtering used for full-length reads. Sequences were annotated with PyIR, a Python wrapper for IgBLAST v1.9, and V/J genes and CDR3 were assigned using IMGT germline references. Reads with weak V/J assignments (E-value above 1e-6), missing CDR3, stop codons, out-of-frame junctions, or ambiguous translated residues were removed. V3J clonotypes were defined as sequences sharing the same inferred V gene, J gene, and CDR3 amino acid sequence. Percentage overlap between repertoires was computed as shared unique clonotypes divided by the size of the smaller repertoire. Richness of each repertoire was evaluated using RTK rarefaction, the Chao1 estimator, and Recon v2.1 estimates of unobserved clonotypes. Generation probabilities were computed with OLGA for all TCRbeta clonotypes obtained by the gDNA method from several donors. TCRdb mirrors the immuneACCESS table, restricted to in-frame sequences. Some clones are absent from its copies; in checked studies, under half trace to an unresolved V gene, and the reason for the others is unknown. V, J and clone size were drawn from that table, and D and trimming were deduced from the DNA. The sample table lists hundreds of thousands of clones, over 90% of them with a count of one. Approximately 25% of the sample goes to the ten largest clones.

CD8 naive samples were obtained by positive selection for CCR7 among CD45RO-negative cells, yielding a CD45RA+CCR7+ population from which TemRA cells were excluded. The donors were healthy, HIV-negative adults with no recently reported acute infections or vaccinations. Every donor was a Caucasian adult living in Nashville, Tennessee, USA. After blood collection by leukapheresis, PBMCs were isolated using Ficoll-Histopaque density gradient centrifugation and then cryopreserved in the vapor phase of liquid nitrogen. Analytical flow cytometry was used to check the purity and quantity of every magnetically sorted T cell population. Genomic DNA was isolated from each sorted fraction and quantified by UV absorbance on a Nanodrop 2000c.

This receptor was taken from a man aged 30 to 45 in good health. This chain is built from TRBV7-9 and TRBJ1-2; D gene: possibly TRBD1, on 5 matching bases. Input material: naive CD8+ T cells sorted from blood. Explained via the paper, the cell subset or site label denotes: CD45RA+CCR7+. The CDR3 in this case is CASSFRDPKIYGYTF. DNA sequence: TGTGCCAGCAGCTTCCGGGACCCGAAGATCTATGGCTACACCTTC.